A single sample gave rise to the 2 T cell receptor beta chains below, sequenced in a study of CD4 T cells in relation to SARS-CoV-2 and coronaviruses. TCRdb keeps only in-frame clones here, not all; method: immunoSEQ multiplex PCR. This table holds 16,000 or so clones, approximately 80% found once. Their antigens remain unidentified. The unexposed donors gave CD4+ T cells in about 2010-2019, prior to COVID-19. The cells were cultured for about 10 days before CD4+ T cells were isolated. Input material: CD4+ T cells from PBMCs, cultured in vitro. The receptor source for this set is a human donor in good health.

The V call is TRBV6-5, the J call TRBJ1-3; no clear D. Germline V gene sequence: CDR1 MNHEY, CDR2 SVGAGI. V gave up 5 bases and J gave up 4 bases, with 9 bases separating them. The CDR3 covers 13 residues. The CDR3 sequence is CASSPARGNTIYF. CDR3 nucleotides: TGTGCCAGCAGTCCTGCACGGGGAAACACCATATATTTT.

The chain combines TRBV28 with TRBJ2-1, with 7 bases fitting TRBD2. CDR1 MDHEN and CDR2 SYDVKM come from the germline V gene. The CDR3 is 14 amino acids. Trimming took 9 bases from V and 1 from J; bases not matched to a gene: 6. CDR3 sequence (DNA): TGTGCCAGTCGCCCAGCGGGGTCCTACAATGAGCAGTTCTTC. Translation: CASRPAGSYNEQFF.